The 31 T cell receptor beta chains given below trace back to one sample, sequenced in a study of blood T cells in healthy people across ages. Then a second PCR, running about 7 to 11 cycles, was carried out with a sample-barcoded 5' primer and a J-beta primer mix. In TCRdb, the 5' RACE reads were re-called with MiXCR into one record per CDR3 protein. The sample yields hundreds of thousands of distinct CDR3 sequences, roughly 30% seen once. The sequencing input was blood. These receptor sequences come from a woman of 80 years or more in good health.

This clonotype has more than one count but fewer than ten. The V call is TRBV30, the J call TRBJ1-1, with a weak D call TRBD1 (5 bases). Trimming took 4 bases from V and 6 from J, leaving 9 bases between them. The CDR3 is made up of 11 amino acids. Per germline, CDR1 GTSNPN and CDR2 SVGIG (reference sequence). The CDR3 loop reads CAWTGEAEAFF. DNA for the CDR3: TGTGCCTGGACGGGGGAGGCTGAAGCTTTCTTT.

This clonotype was seen at least ten times. The J gene is TRBJ2-3, the V gene TRBV9; D is possibly TRBD2 (6 bases). Germline CDR1 and CDR2: SGDLS and YYNGEE. Trimming shortened V by 4 bases and J by 2 bases, and 17 bases separated the two germline ends. This CDR3 has 16 residues. CDR3 sequence (DNA): TGTGCCAGCAGCTTTGGGGCCGGGGAGGTCACAGATACGCAGTATTTT. Protein product: CASSFGAGEVTDTQYF.

Concerning this clonotype: A much larger clone lies one base from this, so it may be a read error. The gene calls are TRBV6-1 and TRBJ2-7, with TRBD1 identical over 7 bases. The DNA end is more similar to TRBJ2-5, so the J call may be wrong. The V gene's germline CDR1 is MNHNS and CDR2 SASEGT. CDR3 length equals 16 residues. CDR3 bases: TGTGCCGGCAGTGAAGGGGGCCGTCCCGGATGGGAGACCCAGTACTTC. This encodes CAGSEGGRPGWETQYF.

This clonotype has a count of ten or more. The J gene is TRBJ2-3, the V gene TRBV20-1, with TRBD2 as a possible D gene (5 bases). Germline assignment: CDR1 DFQATT and CDR2 SNEGSKA (reference sequence). The CDR3 has 12 residues. V shed 7 bases and J shed 3 bases, with 11 bases lying between them. For the CDR3, the DNA is TGCAGTGGCGGGTCCCTGACAGATACGCAGTATTTT. It translates to CSGGSLTDTQYF.

This clonotype was detected ten times or more. The chain combines TRBV3-1 with TRBJ2-7; 7 nucleotides agree with TRBD2. The germline V gene encodes CDR1 LGHDT and CDR2 YNNKEL (reference sequence). The CDR3 extends over 14 amino acids. With 4 bases clipped from V and 5 bases from J, the junction kept 8 bases outside the gene matches. The CDR3 region has the DNA TGTGCCAGCAGCCCCTGGGAGGGGACCCACGAGCAGTACTTC. It codes for CASSPWEGTHEQYF.

This clonotype was picked up many times. The chain uses TRBV5-4 and TRBJ2-7; tentative D call: TRBD2 (6 bases). Germline V gene lookup returns CDR1 SGHNT and CDR2 YYREEE (reference sequence). This CDR3 comprises 15 residues. Trimming pared 4 bases from V and 0 bases from J, leaving 14 bases between. The CDR3 bases are TGTGCCAGCAGCGCCGGTGGGGGGTTCTCCTACGAGCAGTACTTC. Translation: CASSAGGGFSYEQYF.

On this clonotype itself: A much larger clone differs from this one at a single base, so this may be a read error. The chain employs TRBV29-1 and TRBJ2-1; 8 bases map to TRBD2. The CDR3 extends over 15 amino acids. Germline assignment: CDR1 SQVTM and CDR2 ANQGSEA. CDR3 sequence (DNA): TGCAGCGTTGAGCGGGGGGCGGGAGCCTACAATGAGCAGGTCTTC. Translation: CSVERGAGAYNEQVF.

This clonotype was recorded only once. V is TRBV7-2 and J is TRBJ2-1; 7 nucleotides align to TRBD1. V was pared by 0 bases and J by 6 bases, with 8 bases of the junction left unmatched. This CDR3 has 16 residues. Germline V CDR1 and CDR2: SGHTA, FQGNSA. The CDR3 here is CASSLAPPQGVNEQFF. CDR3 in DNA: TGTGCCAGCAGCTTAGCCCCGCCTCAGGGGGTCAATGAGCAGTTCTTC.

This chain links TRBV7-2 with TRBJ1-5; D uncertain. This CDR3 contains 16 residues. Looked up from germline, CDR1 is SGHTA and CDR2 is FQGNSA. V was clipped by 0 bases and J by 5 bases, with 14 bases between them. The CDR3 region has the DNA TGTGCCAGCAGCTTAGCGGTTGGAAGACTGGATCAGCCCCAGCATTTT. It codes for CASSLAVGRLDQPQHF. The complete variable domain, with remaining parts taken from reference TRBV7-2 and TRBJ1-5, reads GAGVSQSPSNKVTEKGKDVELRCDPISGHTALYWYRQSLGQGLEFLIYFQGNSAPDKSGLPSDRFSAERTGGSVSTLTIQRTQQEDSAVYLCASSLAVGRLDQPQHFGDGTRLSIL.

The gene calls are TRBV28 and TRBJ1-5, with D unresolved. The ends were cut back, 3 bases at V and 5 bases at J, with 11 bases in the middle. This CDR3 has 14 amino acids. The germline gives CDR1 MDHEN, CDR2 SYDVKM. The CDR3 region is CASSLPVIHQPQHF. The CDR3 nucleotides read TGTGCCAGCAGTTTGCCAGTCATTCATCAGCCCCAGCATTTT.

A remark on this clonotype: This may come from a read error, since a much larger clone is one base off. The chain links TRBV5-1 to TRBJ2-5; 9 bases match TRBD2. The V gene's germline CDR1 is SGHRS and CDR2 YFSETQ. The CDR3 extends over 15 amino acids. V dropped 2 bases and J dropped 11; count of bases not matched to a gene: 13. This CDR3 is CASSFLAGAPNEQYF. Written as DNA, the CDR3 is TGCGCCAGCAGCTTCTTAGCGGGGGCGCCGAATGAGCAGTACTTC.

With respect to this clonotype: A much larger clone differs by one base, so this may be a read error. The chain uses TRBV28 and TRBJ2-1; D possibly corresponds to TRBD2 (6 bases). This CDR3 is built from 14 residues. CDR1 and CDR2 from the germline V gene are MDHEN and SYDVKM. CDR3 DNA: TGTGCCAACAGTTTAGGAGGGGTGCTCAATGAGCAGTTCTTC. The encoded protein is CANSLGGVLNEQFF. Full variable domain (outside the CDR3, taken from reference TRBV28 and TRBJ2-1): DVKVTQSSRYLVKRTGEKVFLECVQDMDHENMFWYRQDPGLGLRLIYFSYDVKMKEKGDIPEGYSVSREKKERFSLILESASTNQTSMYLCANSLGGVLNEQFFGPGTRLTVL.

This clonotype has only a few counts. The rearrangement links TRBV27 to TRBJ2-7; D not certain. V lost 5 bases and J 6 bases, leaving 14 bases between the germline ends. The CDR3 consists of 13 residues. The germline CDR1 and CDR2 sequences are MNHEY and SMNVEV (reference sequence). The CDR3 loop reads CASSVPGTSEQYF. The CDR3 DNA reads as TGTGCCAGCAGTGTACCAGGCACCAGCGAGCAGTACTTC.

V and J are TRBV30 and TRBJ1-1; no definite D call. Trimming stripped 1 base from V and 8 bases from J, with 14 bases between. The CDR3 loop spans 13 amino acids. Germline V gives CDR1 GTSNPN, CDR2 SVGIG (reference sequence). DNA for the CDR3: TGTGCCTGGAGTGCAACAAGGGTGCCCGAAGCTTTCTTT. Translation gives CAWSATRVPEAFF.

On this clonotype itself: A read error may be the cause here, since a much bigger clone is one base away. The CDR3 DNA reads as TGTGCTAGTGCCCAACCAGGGGGGCGCCTCCTAGGCGAGCAGTACTTC. Translation gives CASAQPGGRLLGEQYF. The J gene is TRBJ2-7, the V gene TRBV12-5; a possible D gene is TRBD1 (7 bases). Germline CDR1 LGHNT, CDR2 FRNRAP. This CDR3 comprises 16 residues. Deletions cut 7 bases from V and 6 bases from J, with 25 bases between.

In its sample, this clonotype was seen many times. V is TRBV12-3 or TRBV12-4 and J is TRBJ2-5, with 10 positions matching TRBD1. This CDR3 comprises 13 residues. With V trimmed by 6 bases and J by 4 bases, 2 bases remained unmatched. CDR3 sequence reads: CASSRTGGETQYF. The CDR3 DNA reads as TGTGCCAGCAGCCGGACAGGGGGAGAGACCCAGTACTTC.

There are many counts of this clonotype. V gene TRBV7-2 combines with J gene TRBJ1-2; 11 bases match TRBD1. In germline, CDR1 is SGHTA, CDR2 FQGNSA. CDR3 size: 16 residues. J lost 4 bases, V lost 4 bases, and 8 bases had no gene match. The CDR3: CASSSPFGTGGYGYTF. CDR3 DNA sequence: TGTGCCAGCAGCTCGCCCTTTGGGACAGGGGGCTATGGCTACACCTTC.

At least ten counts were recorded for this clonotype. CDR3 sequence reads: CASSPTGLAGVLSYNEQFF. In DNA form, the CDR3 reads TGTGCCAGCAGCCCAACCGGACTAGCGGGGGTTCTCTCCTACAATGAGCAGTTCTTC. The chain joins TRBV7-3 to TRBJ2-1; 13 positions match TRBD2. The CDR3 sequence is 19 residues long. CDR1 and CDR2 (germline): SGHTA, FQGTGA. V dropped 5 bases and J dropped 0; count of bases not matched to a gene: 10. Filled out from reference TRBV7-3 and TRBJ2-1, the complete variable domain reads GAGVSQTPSNKVTEKGKYVELRCDPISGHTALYWYRQSLGQGPEFLIYFQGTGAADDSGLPNDRFFAVRPEGSVSTLKIQRTERGDSAVYLCASSPTGLAGVLSYNEQFFGPGTRLTVL.

This clonotype occurred many times. The rearrangement links TRBV12-3 or TRBV12-4 to TRBJ2-3; 12 positions agree with TRBD2. V lost 8 bases and J lost 4; bases outside the gene matches: 7. The CDR3 is 15 residues long. As DNA, the CDR3 is TGTGCCAGCGTACTAGCGGGGGGACTACCAGATACGCAGTATTTT. Its protein product is CASVLAGGLPDTQYF.

This clonotype was counted between two and nine times. The rearrangement uses TRBV12-3 or TRBV12-4 and TRBJ2-1; the match to TRBD2 covers 10 bases. The J call is uncertain, as TRBJ2-7 better fits the DNA end. The length of the CDR3 is 17 residues. The CDR3 DNA is TGTGCCAGCAGCCCTTCTACTAGCGGGACTACCTACAATGAGCAGTACTTC. Translating gives CASSPSTSGTTYNEQYF.

This clonotype was observed many times. The chain uses TRBV7-2 and TRBJ2-5; perhaps D is TRBD1 or TRBD2 (6 bases each). V shed 5 bases and J shed 1 base, with 14 bases lying between them. The length of the CDR3 is 15 residues. CDR1 is SGHTA and CDR2 is FQGNSA in the germline V gene. Here the CDR3 DNA reads TGTGCCAGCAGCGCCGGGGGCCAGTCCCAAGAGACCCAGTACTTC. Its protein is CASSAGGQSQETQYF.

At least ten counts were recorded for this clonotype. The rearrangement links TRBV11-2 to TRBJ2-3, with D possibly being TRBD1 or TRBD2 (5 bases each). CDR3 length equals 16 residues. Germline V gene sequence: CDR1 SGHAT, CDR2 FQNNGV. V dropped 1 base and J dropped 1 base, with 12 bases sitting between them. The CDR3 nucleotides are TGTGCCAGCAGCTTAGCCCCGGGGACCCGCACAGATACGCAGTATTTT. Its protein product is CASSLAPGTRTDTQYF.

On this clonotype: The junction differs from germline at one of its ends, possibly a read error. The V gene is TRBV7-7, the J gene TRBJ2-7, with D possibly TRBD2 on 6 matching bases. The J call is in doubt because the DNA end fits TRBJ2-5 better. Germline assignment: CDR1 SSHAT and CDR2 FNYEAQ (reference sequence). The CDR3 is made up of 15 amino acids. The CDR3 bases are TGTGCTAGCAGCTTATCGTCGGCGGGGAAAGAGACCCAGTACTTC. Encoded protein: CASSLSSAGKETQYF.

The rearrangement links TRBV10-3 to TRBJ1-3; 8 positions agree with TRBD1. CDR1 is ENHRY and CDR2 is SYGVKD in the germline V gene. The CDR3 runs 13 residues. The ends lost 11 bases at V and 4 bases at J; junction bases unmatched: 7. The CDR3 coding sequence is TGTGCCGTGACAGGGGTCTGGGGAAACACCATATATTTT. Amino acid sequence: CAVTGVWGNTIYF.

This clonotype was recorded at least ten times. This chain uses TRBV9 with TRBJ2-7, with 8 bases fitting TRBD1. The CDR3 contains 14 residues. The J segment lost 5 bases and the V segment lost 3 bases, leaving 7 bases of the junction unmatched. Germline V gene lookup returns CDR1 SGDLS and CDR2 YYNGEE. The CDR3 DNA reads as TGTGCCAGCAGCGGGACAGGGAAATTCGACGAGCAGTACTTC. This sequence encodes CASSGTGKFDEQYF.

This sequence joins TRBV20-1 and TRBJ1-3; D is uncertain. The CDR3 totals 11 residues. V gave up 0 bases and J gave up 9 bases, with 6 bases separating them. The germline V gene has CDR1 DFQATT and CDR2 SNEGSKA (reference sequence). CDR3 coding DNA: TGCAGTGCTAGAGAGGGTACCACCATATATTTT. This gives the protein CSAREGTTIYF.

Remarks on this clonotype: Being one base from a much bigger clone, this may be a read error. This sequence joins TRBV12-3 or TRBV12-4 and TRBJ2-3; TRBD2 matches 11 bases. The CDR3 loop spans 15 amino acids. The CDR3 DNA follows: TGTGCCAGCAGGCGTAGCGGGGGGGCCGCAGATGCGCAGTATTTT. Translated, it gives CASRRSGGAADAQYF.

This clonotype was observed many times. The chain joins TRBV4-2 to TRBJ1-2; D unclear. Germline loops: CDR1 LGHNA, CDR2 YNFKEQ. V lost 1 base to trimming and J lost 4 bases, with 7 bases between them. There are 13 residues in the CDR3. CDR3 sequence (DNA): TGTGCCAGCAGCCAAGTAGACGGCTATGGCTACACCTTC. Translating it yields CASSQVDGYGYTF.

This clonotype has ten or more counts. DNA for the CDR3: TGTGCCAGCAGCCGCCCGCGGCGGGGACTACTTGGCTACACCTTC. This gives the protein CASSRPRRGLLGYTF. The gene calls are TRBV5-6 and TRBJ1-2, with a tentative D call TRBD1 (5 bases). CDR1 and CDR2 from the germline V gene are SGHDT and YYEEEE. V was clipped by 4 bases and J by 7 bases, with 20 bases between them. This CDR3 comprises 15 residues.

This clonotype was seen more than once but under ten times. This chain uses TRBV20-1 with TRBJ2-3, with 14 bases identical to TRBD2. The V and J ends lost 1 base and 4 bases, in that order; junction bases with no gene match: 1. Looked up from germline, CDR1 is DFQATT and CDR2 is SNEGSKA (reference sequence). The CDR3 runs 15 residues. The CDR3 DNA reads as TGCAGTGCTAGAGGACTAGCGGGGGGGGCAGATACGCAGTATTTT. Amino acid sequence: CSARGLAGGADTQYF.

The sample holds many counts of this clonotype. The chain is built from TRBV7-3 and TRBJ2-1; TRBD2 matches at 9 bases. Trimming cost V 5 bases and J 3 bases; bases outside gene matches: 8. This CDR3 is built from 16 residues. In germline, CDR1 is SGHTA, CDR2 FQGTGA. The CDR3 sequence is CASSPFPSGDYNEQFF. DNA for the CDR3: TGTGCCAGCAGCCCCTTCCCTAGCGGGGACTACAATGAGCAGTTCTTC.